This T cell receptor beta chain emerged from a study of blood T cell repertoires in COVID-19. This clone was observed a few times. Germline CDR1 reads SNHLY; CDR2 reads FYNNEI. V lost 3 bases and J 5 bases, leaving 10 bases between the germline ends. The CDR3 has 13 amino acids. As processed by the authors: How many nucleated cells were present was estimated from reference gene primer amplification. Here immunoSEQ multiplex PCR was the method, and the copy in TCRdb shows in-frame clones only, minus some. V and J calls and clone size come straight from that table; D and trimming were deduced from the DNA. The repertoire includes some 180,000 clones, roughly 78% of them detected once, and 2.5% to 3% sits in the top ten.

Sequenced sample: peripheral blood. The genes are TRBV2 and TRBJ1-2; D unclear. The sequence came from a woman of 80 years or more with active or convalescent COVID-19. This CDR3 is CASSENINYGYTF. In DNA form, the CDR3 reads TGTGCCAGCAGTGAGAACATCAATTATGGCTACACCTTC.